Sequencing of this T cell receptor beta chain was carried out in a study of blood T cell repertoires in COVID-19. Study at large: T cells, B-cell-depleted T cells, or PBMCs provided the cDNA or gDNA that served as material.

Sequencing used immunoSEQ multiplex PCR; TCRdb keeps in-frame clones, though not all of them. The profile shows 150,000 to 200,000 clones, less than 90% of them singletons. Germline V lookup: CDR1 SGHRS, CDR2 YFSETQ. This CDR3 is built from 15 residues. Trimming took 0 bases from V and 0 from J, leaving 10 bases between them. This receptor was identified in a human donor with acute COVID-19. The donor label of this sample is uncertain. Sequenced input: PBMCs or T cells enriched from blood (not recorded which). The chain employs TRBV5-1 and TRBJ2-7; D not certain. The CDR3 region has the DNA TGCGCCAGCAGCTTGGAGCCAGGTAGCTCCTACGAGCAGTACTTC. It translates to CASSLEPGSSYEQYF. Looking up the rest from reference TRBV5-1 and TRBJ2-7 gives the full variable domain: KAGVTQTPRYLIKTRGQQVTLSCSPISGHRSVSWYQQTPGQGLQFLFEYFSETQRNKGNFPGRFSGRQFSNSRSEMNVSTLELGDSALYLCASSLEPGSSYEQYFGPGTRLTVT.